The 29 T cell receptor beta chains in this list originate from one sample, sequenced in a study of blood T cell repertoires in COVID-19 (dated by TCRdb to about 2020). Library method: the immunoSEQ multiplex PCR assay. Sourced from immuneACCESS, this table was stored by TCRdb with only in-frame sequences that have V and J called. A share of the clones is absent; for the studies checked, an unresolved V gene accounts for under half, and the remainder has no known explanation. Across this sample there are 150,000 to 200,000 clones, with 65% to 85% seen only once. The ten largest clonotypes hold about 7% of the sample. Material for sequencing was peripheral blood. These receptors all come from a woman between 40 and 50 years old with COVID-19, enrolled during active disease.

J is TRBJ2-7 and V is TRBV5-4, with 10 bases fitting TRBD2. CDR3 size: 13 residues. After removal of 7 bases from V and 0 bases from J, the junction contained 1 base not matched to a gene. The V gene's germline CDR1 is SGHNT and CDR2 YYREEE (reference sequence). This chain's CDR3 is CASASGSSYEQYF. The DNA for the CDR3 is TGTGCCAGCGCTAGCGGGAGCTCCTACGAGCAGTACTTC.

The V gene is TRBV7-2, the J gene TRBJ1-4, with a tentative D call TRBD1 (6 bases). The germline gives CDR1 SGHTA, CDR2 FQGNSA. This CDR3 contains 14 residues. Trimming left V 1 base short and J 8 bases short, with 11 bases between. Here the CDR3 reads CASSLDRVEEKLFF. CDR3 coding DNA: TGTGCCAGCAGCTTAGACAGGGTAGAGGAAAAACTGTTTTTT.

J is TRBJ2-3 and V is TRBV7-3; 9 nucleotides agree with TRBD2. Per the germline V gene, CDR1 is SGHTA and CDR2 is FQGTGA. With 2 bases clipped from V and 6 bases from J, the junction kept 15 bases outside the gene matches. The length of the CDR3 is 18 residues. CDR3: CASSLSNWGSGSGDTQYF. CDR3 DNA sequence: TGTGCCAGCAGCTTATCTAATTGGGGTAGCGGGAGTGGGGATACGCAGTATTTT.

V is TRBV14 and J is TRBJ1-1; no reliable D call. In germline, CDR1 is SGHDN, CDR2 FVKESK. CDR3 length: 13 amino acids. V lost 2 bases and J 2 bases, leaving 6 bases between the germline ends. CDR3 region: CASSQTRNTEAFF. CDR3 coding DNA: TGTGCCAGCAGCCAAACAAGAAACACTGAAGCTTTCTTT.

The rearrangement links TRBV3-1 (or the pseudogene TRBV3-2) to TRBJ2-1; 13 bases line up with TRBD2. Germline V gene sequence: CDR1 LGHDT, CDR2 YNNKEL (reference sequence). The V and J ends lost 1 base and 8 bases, in that order; junction bases with no gene match: 11. The CDR3 covers 18 residues. The CDR3 coding sequence is TGTGCCAGCAGCCAAGCTCTACTAGCGGGAGGGAAGGGGCATGAGCAGTTCTTC. Translating it yields CASSQALLAGGKGHEQFF.

This clone was seen just once. The J gene is TRBJ1-5, the V gene TRBV19, with 8 bases lining up with TRBD1. Germline CDR1 and CDR2: LNHDA and SQIVND (reference sequence). V gave up 5 bases and J gave up 5 bases; unmatched junction bases: 5. This CDR3 is 14 amino acids long. CDR3 DNA: TGTGCCAGTAGTGGACAGGGAGGGTATCAGCCCCAGCATTTT. Encoded protein: CASSGQGGYQPQHF.

Notes on this clone: Additional DNA sequences in this sample encode the identical CDR3. The chain is built from TRBV7-3 and TRBJ2-3; weak D call: TRBD2 (5 bases). CDR1 is SGHTA and CDR2 is FQGTGA in the germline V gene. The CDR3 has 12 amino acids. The germline V and J ends were trimmed by 5 bases and 3 bases, with 6 bases remaining between them. CDR3 protein: CASSPGTDTQYF. DNA of the CDR3: TGTGCCAGCAGCCCGGGGACAGATACGCAGTATTTT.

J is TRBJ1-6 and V is TRBV25-1; a weak D match, TRBD1 (5 bases). V was clipped by 1 base and J by 3 bases, with 10 bases between them. This CDR3 is built from 16 residues. Germline CDR1 and CDR2: MGHDK and SYGVNS. The CDR3 loop reads CASSEFTGGYNSPLHF. The CDR3 nucleotides are TGTGCCAGCAGTGAATTTACAGGCGGCTATAATTCACCCCTCCACTTT.

The genes are TRBV10-3 and TRBJ1-1; D is uncertain. V lost 0 bases, J lost 3 bases, and 14 bases lay in between. Germline assignment: CDR1 ENHRY and CDR2 SYGVKD. The CDR3 spans 16 residues. The chain's CDR3 is CAISESGGRPYTEAFF. CDR3 in DNA: TGTGCCATCAGTGAGTCAGGCGGGCGTCCTTACACTGAAGCTTTCTTT.

This clone was observed once. The chain links TRBV2 to TRBJ2-7; possibly TRBD2 for D (7 bases). The CDR3 length is 14 residues. CDR1 is SNHLY, CDR2 FYNNEI, per germline. The ends were cut back, 2 bases at V and 4 bases at J, with 12 bases in the middle. CDR3 protein: CASSESGGPYEQYF. In DNA form, the CDR3 reads TGTGCCAGCAGTGAATCGGGGGGCCCATACGAGCAGTACTTC. The variable domain in full, completed from reference TRBV2 and TRBJ2-7, reads EPEVTQTPSHQVTQMGQEVILRCVPISNHLYFYWYRQILGQKVEFLVSFYNNEISEKSEIFDDQFSVERPDGSNFTLKIRSTKLEDSAMYFCASSESGGPYEQYFGPGTRLTVT.

This clone has just one count. This sequence joins TRBV19 and TRBJ1-1; D gene ambiguous. The CDR3 contains 14 residues. The germline V gene encodes CDR1 LNHDA and CDR2 SQIVND (reference sequence). The V gene lost 3 bases and the J gene lost 0 bases, with 8 bases spanning the gap. CDR3 protein: CASSILGLNTEAFF. CDR3 bases: TGTGCCAGTAGTATCTTGGGCCTGAACACTGAAGCTTTCTTT.

This chain links TRBV5-1 with TRBJ2-2; 7 nucleotides match TRBD1. Germline V gene data show CDR1 as SGHRS and CDR2 as YFSETQ. The CDR3 runs 15 residues. V gave up 3 bases and J gave up 1 base; unmatched junction bases: 3. This CDR3 is CASSSWTGNTGELFF. Written as DNA, the CDR3 is TGCGCCAGCAGCTCATGGACAGGGAACACCGGGGAGCTGTTTTTT.

This chain joins TRBV11-3 and TRBJ2-5, with D possibly matching TRBD1 (5 bases). Germline loops: CDR1 SGHNT, CDR2 YENEEA. V was pared by 2 bases and J by 5 bases, with 9 bases between. The CDR3 contains 13 residues. The CDR3 DNA reads as TGTGCCAGCAGCTTAAACAGGCGTGAGACCCAGTACTTC. It is translated as CASSLNRRETQYF. The complete variable domain, with remaining parts taken from reference TRBV11-3 and TRBJ2-5, reads EAGVVQSPRYKIIEKKQPVAFWCNPISGHNTLYWYLQNLGQGPELLIRYENEEAVDDSQLPKDRFSAERLKGVDSTLKIQPAELGDSAVYLCASSLNRRETQYFGPGTRLLVL.

The V gene is TRBV14, the J gene TRBJ1-1; no firm D call. Trimming stripped 1 base from V and 6 bases from J, with 18 bases between. Germline V gene lookup returns CDR1 SGHDN and CDR2 FVKESK. The CDR3 length is 16 residues. CDR3 nucleotides: TGTGCCAGCAGCCAAGTGGTTCGACCCTCCCAGGCTGAAGCTTTCTTT. Its protein is CASSQVVRPSQAEAFF.

The V and J genes are TRBV28 and TRBJ1-6; 7 positions agree with TRBD1. J gave up 10 bases and V 6 bases, and 12 bases lay outside the gene matches. The CDR3 totals 15 residues. CDR1 and CDR2 (germline): MDHEN, SYDVKM. CDR3 DNA sequence: TGTGCCAGCAGCGGCCGGGGACAGATCAACTCACCCCTCCACTTT. Amino acids: CASSGRGQINSPLHF.

This clone was observed a handful of times. This CDR3 is CASGLRRDTQYF. CDR3 DNA sequence: TGTGCCAGCGGACTCCGAAGAGATACGCAGTATTTT. The chain links TRBV27 to TRBJ2-3; TRBD2 might be the D (5 bases). This CDR3 has 12 residues. V dropped 8 bases and J dropped 5 bases, with 11 bases sitting between them. The germline V gene encodes CDR1 MNHEY and CDR2 SMNVEV (reference sequence).

The V and J genes are TRBV4-1 and TRBJ2-1; tentative D call: TRBD1 (5 bases). The germline V and J ends were trimmed by 0 bases and 4 bases, with 10 bases remaining between them. From germline, CDR1 is MGHRA and CDR2 YSYEKL. There are 15 residues in the CDR3. CDR3 in amino acids: CASSQEPRQYNEQFF. The CDR3 nucleotides are TGCGCCAGCAGCCAAGAACCGCGACAGTACAATGAGCAGTTCTTC.

This clone was seen more than once but under ten times. The rearrangement joins TRBV6-5 to TRBJ2-7, with TRBD2 matching 12 bases. Germline V lookup: CDR1 MNHEY, CDR2 SVGAGI. V lost 5 bases to trimming and J lost 2 bases; unmatched junction nucleotides: 4. There are 15 residues in the CDR3. The CDR3 DNA reads TGTGCCAGCAGTCCTCTAGCGGGGGGGCCCTACGAGCAGTACTTC. Translated: CASSPLAGGPYEQYF.

The rearrangement uses TRBV5-1 and TRBJ2-7; the D is unclear. This CDR3 spans 13 amino acids. Germline V gene lookup returns CDR1 SGHRS and CDR2 YFSETQ. Trimming shortened V by 0 bases and J by 2 bases, and 6 bases separated the two germline ends. The CDR3 region is CASSLETTYEQYF. CDR3 coding DNA: TGCGCCAGCAGCTTGGAAACTACCTACGAGCAGTACTTC. The full variable domain, rest sourced from reference TRBV5-1 and TRBJ2-7, is KAGVTQTPRYLIKTRGQQVTLSCSPISGHRSVSWYQQTPGQGLQFLFEYFSETQRNKGNFPGRFSGRQFSNSRSEMNVSTLELGDSALYLCASSLETTYEQYFGPGTRLTVT.

The chain employs TRBV6-5 and TRBJ1-2, with D perhaps TRBD1 (5 bases). CDR1 is MNHEY, CDR2 SVGAGI, per germline. The CDR3 loop spans 14 amino acids. Trimming left V 2 bases short and J 4 bases short, with 11 bases between. The CDR3 bases are TGTGCCAGCAGTTACGGAACAGGCGCCTATGGCTACACCTTC. Encoded protein: CASSYGTGAYGYTF.

The rearrangement links TRBV5-1 to TRBJ2-7; a possible D gene is TRBD1 (5 bases). Deletions cut 3 bases from V and 7 bases from J, with 20 bases between. The CDR3 runs 15 residues. Germline V gene data show CDR1 as SGHRS and CDR2 as YFSETQ. This chain's CDR3 is CASSSTSQGPREQYF. The CDR3 region has the DNA TGCGCCAGCAGCTCGACAAGTCAGGGCCCGCGGGAGCAGTACTTC.

The chain uses TRBV7-6 and TRBJ2-3, with 9 bases fitting TRBD2. J was trimmed by 4 bases and V by 0 bases; bases with no gene match: 8. Germline V lookup: CDR1 SGHVS, CDR2 FNYEAQ. The CDR3 loop spans 17 amino acids. The CDR3 DNA sequence: TGTGCCAGCAGCTTAGCGACGGCTAGCGGGAAGGCAGATACGCAGTATTTT. This codes for CASSLATASGKADTQYF. The whole variable domain, filled in from reference TRBV7-6 and TRBJ2-3, reads GAGVSQSPRYKVTKRGQDVALRCDPISGHVSLYWYRQALGQGPEFLTYFNYEAQQDKSGLPNDRFSAERPEGSISTLTIQRTEQRDSAMYRCASSLATASGKADTQYFGPGTRLTVL.

The table lists this clone with a count of one. This chain uses TRBV6-5 with TRBJ1-1, with 8 positions matching TRBD1. V lost 0 bases to trimming and J lost 6 bases; unmatched junction nucleotides: 3. Germline V gene lookup returns CDR1 MNHEY and CDR2 SVGAGI. The CDR3 consists of 14 residues. The CDR3 DNA follows: TGTGCCAGCAGTTACTCTGGACAGGGCCCTGAAGCTTTCTTT. Its translation: CASSYSGQGPEAFF.

The V and J genes are TRBV7-3 and TRBJ1-1; maybe TRBD1 (5 bases). V lost 0 bases to trimming and J lost 6 bases, with 8 bases between them. Germline CDR1 is SGHTA and CDR2 is FQGTGA. CDR3 length equals 13 residues. DNA for the CDR3: TGTGCCAGCAGCTTAACCCTCAGGGCTGAAGCTTTCTTT. Translation gives CASSLTLRAEAFF.

V is TRBV28 and J is TRBJ1-5; D is unresolved. Trimming shortened V by 3 bases and J by 3 bases, and 12 bases separated the two germline ends. Germline loops: CDR1 MDHEN, CDR2 SYDVKM. The CDR3 is made up of 15 amino acids. The CDR3 region has the DNA TGTGCCAGCAGTTTTGCCAGGCAAAACAATCAGCCCCAGCATTTT. Its protein product is CASSFARQNNQPQHF. Combining the CDR3 with reference TRBV28 and TRBJ1-5 gives the whole variable domain DVKVTQSSRYLVKRTGEKVFLECVQDMDHENMFWYRQDPGLGLRLIYFSYDVKMKEKGDIPEGYSVSREKKERFSLILESASTNQTSMYLCASSFARQNNQPQHFGDGTRLSIL.

This clone has just one count. The rearrangement uses TRBV27 and TRBJ2-5; tentatively, D is TRBD2 (5 bases). The CDR3 spans 12 residues. Trimming took off 6 bases at V and 5 bases at J, with 10 bases between the two ends. CDR1 and CDR2 (germline): MNHEY, SMNVEV (reference sequence). Here the CDR3 DNA reads TGTGCCAGCAGATCCCCGGGGGAGACCCAGTACTTC. It specifies CASRSPGETQYF.

This clone has just one count. The chain recombines TRBV6-2 or TRBV6-3 with TRBJ1-2; D uncertain. Germline CDR1 MNHEY, CDR2 SVGEGT. V lost 6 bases to trimming and J lost 7 bases, with 9 bases between them. The CDR3 totals 11 residues. The CDR3 DNA reads as TGTGCCAGCAGCCACAGTAGTGGCTACACCTTC. Translated: CASSHSSGYTF.

The sample holds one count of this clone. This rearrangement joins TRBV29-1 to TRBJ2-7, with 14 bases matching TRBD2. The CDR3 is made up of 13 amino acids. Germline assignment: CDR1 SQVTM and CDR2 ANQGSEA. V shed 6 bases and J 6 bases; nucleotides not matched to a gene: 4. CDR3 sequence reads: CSVPGTSGSEQYF. The CDR3 nucleotides are TGCAGCGTGCCCGGGACTAGCGGGAGCGAGCAGTACTTC.

The chain carries TRBV6-1 and TRBJ2-2; D perhaps matches TRBD1 (5 bases). The germline V and J ends were trimmed by 0 bases and 5 bases, with 7 bases remaining between them. Germline lookup yields CDR1 MNHNS and CDR2 SASEGT. The CDR3 has 14 residues. The CDR3 loop reads CASSEAYRTGELFF. DNA of the CDR3: TGTGCCAGCAGTGAAGCTTACAGGACCGGGGAGCTGTTTTTT.